This TCR beta chain was obtained from a study of cytomegalovirus exposure and HLA in healthy donors. After removal of 0 bases from V and 2 bases from J, the junction contained 9 bases not matched to a gene. CDR1 and CDR2 (germline): LGHNA, YSLEER. There are 18 residues in the CDR3. Primers: 60 Vbeta forward and 13 Jbeta reverse. The table came from immunoSEQ multiplex PCR; TCRdb's copy has only in-frame clones and leaves some out. The sample lists about 160,000 clones; 77% were seen once. This chain connects TRBV4-3 to TRBJ2-2, with 7 nucleotides matching TRBD2. The specimen was PBMCs. The TCR comes from a man aged 45-65 years in good health and CMV-seropositive. This CDR3 is CASSQDVVGGINTGELFF. The CDR3 DNA sequence: TGCGCCAGCAGCCAAGATGTCGTCGGGGGGATTAACACCGGGGAGCTGTTTTTT.